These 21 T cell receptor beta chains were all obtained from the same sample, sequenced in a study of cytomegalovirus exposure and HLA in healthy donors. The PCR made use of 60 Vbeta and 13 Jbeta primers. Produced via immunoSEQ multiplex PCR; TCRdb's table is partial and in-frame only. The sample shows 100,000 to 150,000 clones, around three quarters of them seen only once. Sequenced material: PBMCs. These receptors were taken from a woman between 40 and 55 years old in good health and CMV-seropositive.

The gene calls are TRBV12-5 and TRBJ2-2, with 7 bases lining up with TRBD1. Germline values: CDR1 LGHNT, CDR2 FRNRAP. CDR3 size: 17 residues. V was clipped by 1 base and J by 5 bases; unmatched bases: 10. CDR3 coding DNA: TGTGCTAGTGGTTTGGATCGTGGGGCCAGGGGGACCGGGGAGCTGTTTTTT. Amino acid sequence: CASGLDRGARGTGELFF.

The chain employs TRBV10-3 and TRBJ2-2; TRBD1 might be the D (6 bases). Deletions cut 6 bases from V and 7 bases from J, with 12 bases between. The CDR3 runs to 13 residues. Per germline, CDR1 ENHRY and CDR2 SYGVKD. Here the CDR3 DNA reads TGTGCCATCAGCCCGGGACAACTCGGGGAGCTGTTTTTT. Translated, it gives CAISPGQLGELFF.

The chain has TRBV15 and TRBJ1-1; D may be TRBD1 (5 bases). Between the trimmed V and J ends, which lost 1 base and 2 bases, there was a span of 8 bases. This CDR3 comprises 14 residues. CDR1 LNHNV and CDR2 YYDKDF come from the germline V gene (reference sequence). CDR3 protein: CATSRGGFNTEAFF. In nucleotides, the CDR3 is TGTGCCACCAGCAGAGGGGGCTTTAACACTGAAGCTTTCTTT.

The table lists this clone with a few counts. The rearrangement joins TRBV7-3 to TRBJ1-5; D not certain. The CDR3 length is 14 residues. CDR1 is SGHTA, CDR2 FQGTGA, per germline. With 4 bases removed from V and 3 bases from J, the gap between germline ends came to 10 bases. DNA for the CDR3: TGTGCCAGCAGCTCGAACAGATTCAATCAGCCCCAGCATTTT. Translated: CASSSNRFNQPQHF.

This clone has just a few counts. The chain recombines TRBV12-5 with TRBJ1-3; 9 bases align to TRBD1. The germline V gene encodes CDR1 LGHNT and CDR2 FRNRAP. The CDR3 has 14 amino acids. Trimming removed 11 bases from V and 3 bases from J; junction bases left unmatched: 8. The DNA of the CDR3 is TGTGCTGCTGACAGGGGGGATTTTGGAAACACCATATATTTT. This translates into CAADRGDFGNTIYF.

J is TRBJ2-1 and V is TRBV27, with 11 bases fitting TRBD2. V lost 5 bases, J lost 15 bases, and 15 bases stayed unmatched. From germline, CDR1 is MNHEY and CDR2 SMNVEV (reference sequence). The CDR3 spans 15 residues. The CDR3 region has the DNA TGTGCCAGCAGTCTAGGGGTACTAGCGGGAGATATCTGGTTCTTC. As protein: CASSLGVLAGDIWFF.

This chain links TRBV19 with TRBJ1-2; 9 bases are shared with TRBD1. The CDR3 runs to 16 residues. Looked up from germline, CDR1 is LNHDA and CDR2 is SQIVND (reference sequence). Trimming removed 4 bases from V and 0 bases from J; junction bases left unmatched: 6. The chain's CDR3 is CASSTDRGSTNYGYTF. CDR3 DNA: TGTGCCAGTAGTACGGACAGGGGATCAACTAACTATGGCTACACCTTC.

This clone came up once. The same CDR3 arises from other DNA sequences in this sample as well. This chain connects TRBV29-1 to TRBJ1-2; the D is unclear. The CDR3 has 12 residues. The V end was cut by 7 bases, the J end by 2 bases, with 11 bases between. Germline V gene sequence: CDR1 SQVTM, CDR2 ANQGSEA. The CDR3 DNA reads TGCAGCGCTACAGCCGGCAACTATGGCTACACCTTC. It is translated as CSATAGNYGYTF.

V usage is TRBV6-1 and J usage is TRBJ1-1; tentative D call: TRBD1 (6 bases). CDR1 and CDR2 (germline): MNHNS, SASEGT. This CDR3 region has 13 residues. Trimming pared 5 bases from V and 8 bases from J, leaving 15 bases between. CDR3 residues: CASSIAPDREAFF. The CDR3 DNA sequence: TGTGCCAGCAGTATCGCCCCGGACAGAGAAGCTTTCTTT.

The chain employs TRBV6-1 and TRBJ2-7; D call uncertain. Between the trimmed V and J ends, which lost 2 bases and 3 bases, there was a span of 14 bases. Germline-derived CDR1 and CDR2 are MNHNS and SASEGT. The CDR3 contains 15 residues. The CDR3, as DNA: TGTGCCAGCAGTGAACTCCAGGCGATCTTCTACGAGCAGTACTTC. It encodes CASSELQAIFYEQYF.

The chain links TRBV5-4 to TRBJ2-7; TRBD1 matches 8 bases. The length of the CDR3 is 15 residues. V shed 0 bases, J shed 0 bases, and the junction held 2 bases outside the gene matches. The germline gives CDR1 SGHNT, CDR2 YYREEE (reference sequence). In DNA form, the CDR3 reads TGTGCCAGCAGCTTGGGACAGGGGACCTCCTACGAGCAGTACTTC. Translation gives CASSLGQGTSYEQYF.

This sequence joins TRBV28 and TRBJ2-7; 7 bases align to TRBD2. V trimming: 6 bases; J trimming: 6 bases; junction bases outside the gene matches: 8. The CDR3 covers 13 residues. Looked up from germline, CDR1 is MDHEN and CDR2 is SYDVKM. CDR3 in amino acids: CASSRAGVGEQYF. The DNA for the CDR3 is TGTGCCAGCAGCCGGGCGGGAGTAGGCGAGCAGTACTTC.

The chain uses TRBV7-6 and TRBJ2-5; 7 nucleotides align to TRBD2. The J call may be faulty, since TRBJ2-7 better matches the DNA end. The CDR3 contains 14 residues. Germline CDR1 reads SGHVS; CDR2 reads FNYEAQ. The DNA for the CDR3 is TGTGCCAGCAGCTATACTAGCGTCTCCTACGAGCAGTACTTC. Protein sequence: CASSYTSVSYEQYF.

This CDR3 reads CTSPQRGSGIYNEQFF. DNA for the CDR3: TGCACCAGCCCCCAGCGGGGTAGCGGGATATACAATGAGCAGTTCTTC. The V call is TRBV1, the J call TRBJ2-1; the table calls TRBD2, which could not be checked here. TRBV1 is listed as a pseudogene. This CDR3 has 16 residues.

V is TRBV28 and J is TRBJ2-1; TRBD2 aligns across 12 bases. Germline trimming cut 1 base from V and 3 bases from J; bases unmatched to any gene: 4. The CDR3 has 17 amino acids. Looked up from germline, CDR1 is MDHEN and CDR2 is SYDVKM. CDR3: CASSLLGTSGLYNEQFF. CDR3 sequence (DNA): TGTGCCAGCAGTTTATTGGGGACTAGCGGGCTCTACAATGAGCAGTTCTTC. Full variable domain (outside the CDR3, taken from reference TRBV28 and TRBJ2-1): DVKVTQSSRYLVKRTGEKVFLECVQDMDHENMFWYRQDPGLGLRLIYFSYDVKMKEKGDIPEGYSVSREKKERFSLILESASTNQTSMYLCASSLLGTSGLYNEQFFGPGTRLTVL.

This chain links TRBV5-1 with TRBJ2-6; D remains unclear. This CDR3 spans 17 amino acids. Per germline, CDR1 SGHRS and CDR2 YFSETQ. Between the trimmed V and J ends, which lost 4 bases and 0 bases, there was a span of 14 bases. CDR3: CASSVLRLNSGANVLTF. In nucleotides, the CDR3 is TGCGCCAGCAGCGTGCTCCGACTGAACTCTGGGGCCAACGTCCTGACTTTC.

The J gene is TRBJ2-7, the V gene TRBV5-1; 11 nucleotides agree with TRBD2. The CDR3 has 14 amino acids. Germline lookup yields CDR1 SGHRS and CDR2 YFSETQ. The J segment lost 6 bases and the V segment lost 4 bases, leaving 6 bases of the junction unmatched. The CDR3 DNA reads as TGCGCCAGCAGCCCCATAGCGGGAGGGAGCGAGCAGTACTTC. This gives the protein CASSPIAGGSEQYF.

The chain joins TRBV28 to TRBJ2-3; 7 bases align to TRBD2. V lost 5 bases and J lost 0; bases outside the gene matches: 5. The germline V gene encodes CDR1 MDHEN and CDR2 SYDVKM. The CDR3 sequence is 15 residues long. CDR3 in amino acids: CASSGGVVSTDTQYF. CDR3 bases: TGTGCCAGCAGTGGGGGGGTAGTAAGCACAGATACGCAGTATTTT.

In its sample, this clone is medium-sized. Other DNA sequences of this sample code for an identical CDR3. This CDR3 reads CASSVQANTEAFF. CDR3 nucleotide sequence: TGTGCCAGCAGTGTCCAGGCTAACACTGAAGCTTTCTTT. The chain recombines TRBV2 with TRBJ1-1; D call uncertain. V shed 4 bases and J shed 2 bases, with 8 bases lying between them. Germline assignment: CDR1 SNHLY and CDR2 FYNNEI. This CDR3 has 13 residues. Based on the CDR3 plus reference TRBV2 and TRBJ1-1, the full variable domain is EPEVTQTPSHQVTQMGQEVILRCVPISNHLYFYWYRQILGQKVEFLVSFYNNEISEKSEIFDDQFSVERPDGSNFTLKIRSTKLEDSAMYFCASSVQANTEAFFGQGTRLTVV.

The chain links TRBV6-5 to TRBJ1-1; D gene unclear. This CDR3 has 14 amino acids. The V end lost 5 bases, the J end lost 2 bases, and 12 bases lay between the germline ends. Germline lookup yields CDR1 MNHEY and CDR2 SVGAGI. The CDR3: CASSRDTFNTEAFF. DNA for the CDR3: TGTGCCAGCAGTCGAGACACCTTTAACACTGAAGCTTTCTTT.

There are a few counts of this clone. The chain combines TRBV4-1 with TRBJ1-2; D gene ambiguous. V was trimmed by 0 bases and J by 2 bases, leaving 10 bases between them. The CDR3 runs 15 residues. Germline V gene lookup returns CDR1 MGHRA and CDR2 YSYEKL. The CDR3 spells CASSQDLAVNYGYTF. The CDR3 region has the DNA TGCGCCAGCAGCCAAGACCTGGCGGTGAACTATGGCTACACCTTC.